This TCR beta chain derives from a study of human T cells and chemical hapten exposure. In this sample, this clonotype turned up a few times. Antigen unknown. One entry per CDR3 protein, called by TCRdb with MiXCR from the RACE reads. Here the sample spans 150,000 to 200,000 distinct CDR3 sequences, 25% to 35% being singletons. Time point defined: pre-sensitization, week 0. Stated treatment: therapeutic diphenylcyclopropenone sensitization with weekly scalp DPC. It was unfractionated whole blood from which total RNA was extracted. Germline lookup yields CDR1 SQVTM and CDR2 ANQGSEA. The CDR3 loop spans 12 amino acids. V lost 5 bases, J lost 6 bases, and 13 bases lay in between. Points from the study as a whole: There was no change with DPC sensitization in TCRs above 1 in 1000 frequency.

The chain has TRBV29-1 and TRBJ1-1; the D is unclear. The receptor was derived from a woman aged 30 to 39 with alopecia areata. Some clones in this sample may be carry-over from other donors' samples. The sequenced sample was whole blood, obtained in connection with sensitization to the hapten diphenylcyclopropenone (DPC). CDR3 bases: TGCAGCGTTCAGGAAGGAAGGGCTGAAGCTTTCTTT. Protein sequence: CSVQEGRAEAFF. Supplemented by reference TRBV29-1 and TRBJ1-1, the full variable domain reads SAVISQKPSRDICQRGTSLTIQCQVDSQVTMMFWYRQQPGQSLTLIATANQGSEATYESGFVIDKFPISRPNLTFSTLTVSNMSPEDSSIYLCSVQEGRAEAFFGQGTRLTVV.